Following are 16 T cell receptor beta chains from one sample sequenced in a study of control samples from healthy donors and cancer patients. Profiled with immunoSEQ multiplex PCR; TCRdb holds only in-frame clones, not every one. The sample table includes about 210,000 clones. The specimen was blood. The receptors derive from a woman between 25 and 40 years old in good health.

This sequence joins TRBV12-3 or TRBV12-4 and TRBJ2-5; D may be TRBD1 or TRBD2 (6 bases each). The ends were cut back, 1 base at V and 4 bases at J, with 7 bases in the middle. CDR3 length equals 13 residues. The CDR3 nucleotides are TGTGCCAGCAGTTTAGGGGGGGCAGAGACCCAGTACTTC. Its translation is CASSLGGAETQYF.

The V gene is TRBV6-5, the J gene TRBJ1-6; no definite D call. V lost 1 base and J 4 bases, leaving 5 bases between the germline ends. CDR1 is MNHEY, CDR2 SVGAGI, per germline. The CDR3 runs to 14 residues. This chain's CDR3 is CASSYLAYNSPLHF. The CDR3 DNA follows: TGTGCCAGCAGTTACTTAGCATATAATTCACCCCTCCACTTT.

This chain joins TRBV9 and TRBJ1-1, with D possibly TRBD1 on 6 matching bases. This CDR3 region has 17 residues. Germline V gives CDR1 SGDLS, CDR2 YYNGEE. With 1 base removed from V and 0 bases from J, the gap between germline ends came to 16 bases. The CDR3 DNA is TGTGCCAGCAGCGTATCCCCCGGGGGCGATATGAACACTGAAGCTTTCTTT. This encodes CASSVSPGGDMNTEAFF.

The chain combines TRBV28 with TRBJ2-2; no definite D call. This CDR3 is built from 15 residues. V was cut by 2 bases and J by 3 bases, with 10 bases left in between. CDR1 is MDHEN and CDR2 is SYDVKM in the germline V gene. CDR3 sequence (DNA): TGTGCCAGCAGTTTAACGCCATCCTACACCGGGGAGCTGTTTTTT. It is translated as CASSLTPSYTGELFF.

This chain connects TRBV28 to TRBJ1-2, with D possibly TRBD1 on 6 matching bases. This CDR3 region has 14 residues. Trimming left V 4 bases short and J 5 bases short, with 14 bases between. Germline V gives CDR1 MDHEN, CDR2 SYDVKM. CDR3 sequence reads: CASSSTGYIYGYTF. For the CDR3, the DNA is TGTGCCAGCAGTTCAACAGGGTACATTTATGGCTACACCTTC.

On this clone: Germline is not matched at one junction end, which may reflect a read error. This chain joins TRBV6-6 and TRBJ2-3; 10 nucleotides match TRBD1. The CDR3 is made up of 12 amino acids. Germline values: CDR1 MNHNY, CDR2 SVGAGI (reference sequence). The CDR3 spells CASSRGTGVAVF. The DNA for the CDR3 is TGTGCCAGCAGCCGCGGGACAGGGGTCGCCGTTTTT.

V and J are TRBV14 and TRBJ2-1, with 9 bases lining up with TRBD2. The V segment lost 1 base and the J segment 1 base; nucleotides outside the gene matches: 8. This CDR3 is 18 amino acids long. The V gene's germline CDR1 is SGHDN and CDR2 FVKESK. As DNA, the CDR3 is TGTGCCAGCAGCCAAGTCCTTAGCGGGGGATGGTCCTACAATGAGCAGTTCTTC. Translation: CASSQVLSGGWSYNEQFF.

This chain uses TRBV4-3 with TRBJ1-2; 7 nucleotides agree with TRBD1. The CDR3 runs 15 residues. In germline, CDR1 is LGHNA, CDR2 YSLEER. The ends lost 1 base at V and 2 bases at J; junction bases unmatched: 4. The CDR3 protein is CASSQGQGVNYGYTF. The CDR3 coding sequence is TGCGCCAGCAGCCAAGGGCAGGGGGTGAACTATGGCTACACCTTC.

The V call is TRBV28, the J call TRBJ1-5, with 10 nucleotides matching TRBD1. CDR1 and CDR2 (germline): MDHEN, SYDVKM. V lost 6 bases to trimming and J lost 4 bases; unmatched junction nucleotides: 3. This CDR3 is 14 amino acids long. In DNA form, the CDR3 reads TGTGCCAGCAGAACGGGACAGGGGAATCAGCCCCAGCATTTT. Translating gives CASRTGQGNQPQHF.

The V gene is TRBV11-2, the J gene TRBJ1-1; TRBD1 is a possible D gene (6 bases). There are 15 residues in the CDR3. V lost 1 base and J lost 4, with 13 bases in between. From germline, CDR1 is SGHAT and CDR2 FQNNGV. The CDR3 nucleotides are TGTGCCAGCAGCTTAGTTTGGGGGGCGCGCACTGAAGCTTTCTTT. Translation: CASSLVWGARTEAFF.

The genes are TRBV2 and TRBJ1-4; 8 positions agree with TRBD1. This CDR3 region has 14 residues. The germline V gene has CDR1 SNHLY and CDR2 FYNNEI. The J segment lost 7 bases and the V segment lost 5 bases, leaving 6 bases of the junction unmatched. CDR3 sequence (DNA): TGTGCCAGCAGTCCTCGACAGGGGTTTGAAAAACTGTTTTTT. Amino acid sequence: CASSPRQGFEKLFF.

The rearrangement uses TRBV30 and TRBJ1-5; no clear D gene. Germline V lookup: CDR1 GTSNPN, CDR2 SVGIG (reference sequence). V lost 5 bases and J lost 3, with 17 bases in between. The CDR3 contains 15 residues. CDR3 residues: CAWSGGSAFNQPQHF. The CDR3 nucleotides read TGTGCCTGGTCAGGTGGCAGCGCCTTCAATCAGCCCCAGCATTTT. The variable domain in full, completed from reference TRBV30 and TRBJ1-5, reads SQTIHQWPATLVQPVGSPLSLECTVEGTSNPNLYWYRQAAGRGLQLLFYSVGIGQISSEVPQNLSASRPQDRQFILSSKKLLLSDSGFYLCAWSGGSAFNQPQHFGDGTRLSIL.

In nucleotides, the CDR3 is TGTGCCAGTAGTATCCTCGGATCAACTAATGAAAAACTGTTTTTT. Translating it yields CASSILGSTNEKLFF. The V gene is TRBV19, the J gene TRBJ1-4; D unresolved. CDR1 is LNHDA and CDR2 is SQIVND in the germline V gene (reference sequence). With 3 bases removed from V and 0 bases from J, the gap between germline ends came to 8 bases. The length of the CDR3 is 15 residues.

The rearrangement links TRBV19 to TRBJ1-1; possible D gene TRBD1, 6 bases. The CDR3 spans 13 residues. CDR1 and CDR2 from the germline V gene are LNHDA and SQIVND (reference sequence). Trimming stripped 4 bases from V and 5 bases from J, with 11 bases between. DNA for the CDR3: TGTGCCAGTAGTAGCGTCAGGGGAACTGAAGCTTTCTTT. Protein: CASSSVRGTEAFF. The variable domain in full, completed from reference TRBV19 and TRBJ1-1, reads DGGITQSPKYLFRKEGQNVTLSCEQNLNHDAMYWYRQDPGQGLRLIYYSQIVNDFQKGDIAEGYSVSREKKESFPLTVTSAQKNPTAFYLCASSSVRGTEAFFGQGTRLTVV.

V is TRBV5-1 and J is TRBJ1-1; possible D gene TRBD1, 6 bases. CDR1 SGHRS and CDR2 YFSETQ come from the germline V gene. This CDR3 is built from 15 residues. V lost 2 bases and J 0 bases, leaving 11 bases between the germline ends. As DNA, the CDR3 is TGCGCCAGCAGCTTCGGCAGGGGAATGAACACTGAAGCTTTCTTT. This codes for CASSFGRGMNTEAFF. Drawing the rest from reference TRBV5-1 and TRBJ1-1, the complete variable domain is KAGVTQTPRYLIKTRGQQVTLSCSPISGHRSVSWYQQTPGQGLQFLFEYFSETQRNKGNFPGRFSGRQFSNSRSEMNVSTLELGDSALYLCASSFGRGMNTEAFFGQGTRLTVV.

The gene calls are TRBV10-3 and TRBJ2-5; D possibly corresponds to TRBD1 (7 bases). The germline V gene has CDR1 ENHRY and CDR2 SYGVKD. V shed 6 bases and J shed 4 bases, with 18 bases lying between them. This CDR3 is built from 15 residues. CDR3 region: CAIRGGGEVGETQYF. The CDR3 DNA reads as TGTGCCATCAGAGGGGGCGGGGAGGTCGGAGAGACCCAGTACTTC.